The T cell receptor beta chain under discussion was sequenced for a study of CD8 T cells in ankylosing spondylitis. Whole-study results and caveats: Matched ankylosing spondylitis synovial fluid reportedly showed significant enrichment of disease-linked clones.

In its sample, this clonotype was seen many times. Its antigen remains unidentified. The germline V gene has CDR1 MNHEY and CDR2 SVGEGT. Germline trimming cut 6 bases from V and 2 bases from J; bases unmatched to any gene: 8. CDR3 length: 15 residues. TCRdb re-derived calls from the 5' RACE reads in MiXCR, one entry per CDR3 protein. The sample carries 250,000 or so distinct CDR3 sequences, about 18% recorded once. This TCR came from a male donor with ankylosing spondylitis or in good health (not recorded which). V and J are TRBV6-2 or TRBV6-3 and TRBJ2-7; TRBD1 agrees at 9 bases. The sample comprised blood, either unsorted or a sorted T cell fraction (not recorded which). The chain's CDR3 is CASSPRDREAYEQYF. The CDR3 DNA sequence: TGTGCCAGCAGCCCCCGGGACAGGGAGGCCTACGAGCAGTACTTC.